Listed below are T cell receptor beta chains from one sample, sequenced in a study of cytomegalovirus exposure and HLA in healthy donors. Assay used: immunoSEQ multiplex PCR; TCRdb lists only in-frame clones, some missing. Of about 180,000 clones listed, roughly 80% were seen once; the top ten hold approximately 1.4%. Sequenced input: PBMCs. These TCRs come from a man aged 40-49 years in good health and CMV-seronegative. CDR3s include the opening cysteine and the closing phenylalanine or tryptophan. The order of the fields is V gene, D gene, J gene, CDR3 DNA, CDR3 protein. The D gene is left open where the match is weak.

>TRBV15|.|TRBJ1-4
TGTGCCACGGTACGGGACATTTATCCAGAAAAACTGTTTTTT
CATVRDIYPEKLFF
>TRBV6-1|.|TRBJ1-5
TGTGCCAGCAACTTTGTCGGGGTAGGAGATCAGCCCCAGCATTTT
CASNFVGVGDQPQHF
>TRBV19|TRBD1|TRBJ1-1
TGTGCCAGTAGTATTCCCTACAGGGGAGACACTGAAGCTTTCTTT
CASSIPYRGDTEAFF
>TRBV6-6|.|TRBJ2-3
TGTGCCAGCATAGACGGGAGACCCACAGATACGCAGTATTTT
CASIDGRPTDTQYF
>TRBV28|.|TRBJ1-1
TGTGCCAGCAGTTTTGTACAGATGAACACTGAAGCTTTCTTT
CASSFVQMNTEAFF
>TRBV5-1|TRBD1|TRBJ1-4
TGCGCCAGCAGCCCCCGGACAGGGGCCCACACAACTAATGAAAAACTGTTTTTT
CASSPRTGAHTTNEKLFF
>TRBV5-1|TRBD1|TRBJ1-3
TGCGCCAGCAGAAAAACAGGGGAGACGAACACCATATATTTT
CASRKTGETNTIYF
>TRBV28|.|TRBJ2-2
TGTGCCAGCAGTTCTAAGAACACCGGGGAGCTGTTTTTT
CASSSKNTGELFF
>TRBV7-3|TRBD1|TRBJ1-5
TGTGCCAGCGCCACGGGACAGAATCAGCCCCAGCATTTT
CASATGQNQPQHF
>TRBV6-5|TRBD1|TRBJ1-4
TGTGCCAGCAGTTCCAGGGGGCCCGCAACTAATGAAAAACTGTTTTTT
CASSSRGPATNEKLFF